The rows below give T cell receptor beta chains drawn from one sample of a study of blood T cell repertoires in COVID-19. Data came from immunoSEQ multiplex PCR; TCRdb stores just in-frame clones and leaves some out. The sample shows over 90,000 clones, roughly 80% of them seen only once. Sequences were obtained from peripheral blood. These receptors were taken from a man in his fifties or sixties with acute or convalescent COVID-19. The CDR3 runs from the conserved cysteine through the conserved F or W. D genes are given only for firm matches. Only part of the rows carry a size: once, few, many, or a class if the clone is expanded.

>TRBJ1-5|TRBV3-1/TRBV3-2|-|-
TGTGCCAGCAGCCAAAACCTTGGCCAGCCCCAGCATTTT
CASSQNLGQPQHF
>TRBJ2-7|TRBV7-9|-|TRBD1
TGTGCCAGCAGCTTTGGACAGGGGTTCTACGAGCAGTACTTC
CASSFGQGFYEQYF
>TRBJ2-3|TRBV11-3|-|-
TGTGCCAGCAGGTACCGGGGTTCAGATACGCAGTATTTT
CASRYRGSDTQYF
>TRBJ2-2|TRBV25-1|-|-
TGTGCCAGCAGCCCCCCCTGGGGAGAGAACACCGGGGAGCTGTTTTTT
CASSPPWGENTGELFF
>TRBJ1-6|TRBV6-2/TRBV6-3|-|TRBD1
TGTGCCAGCAGTTACTCGACAGGGACATATAATTCACCCCTCCACTTT
CASSYSTGTYNSPLHF
>TRBJ2-3|TRBV18|-|TRBD1
TGTGCCAGCTCACCGAAGACAGGGGAGGATACGCAGTATTTT
CASSPKTGEDTQYF
>TRBJ1-1|TRBV2|-|-
TGTGCCAGCAGTGAAGCTCTTAACACTGAAGCTTTCTTT
CASSEALNTEAFF
>TRBJ2-1|TRBV13|-|TRBD2
TGTGCCAGCAGCTTACTTGGGACTAGTATTGGCAATGAGCAGTTCTTC
CASSLLGTSIGNEQFF
>TRBJ2-1|TRBV19|-|-
TGTGCCAGTAGTCCCGGGACATTTTACAATGAGCAGTTCTTC
CASSPGTFYNEQFF
>TRBJ1-2|TRBV27|-|TRBD1
TGTGCCAGCAGTTTACGCCCCCCGGGACAGGGGGCCTCTGGCTACACCTTC
CASSLRPPGQGASGYTF
>TRBJ1-5|TRBV2|many|-
TGTGCCAGCCGACAGCTCAATCAGCCCCAGCATTTT
CASRQLNQPQHF
>TRBJ1-3|TRBV4-2|-|TRBD1
TGTGCCAGCAGCCAAGAGTCAGGGGGGACTGGAAACACCATATATTTT
CASSQESGGTGNTIYF
>TRBJ1-3|TRBV7-2|-|-
TGTGCCAGCAGCATTACAGGAAACACCATATATTTT
CASSITGNTIYF
>TRBJ1-4|TRBV7-9|-|-
TGTGCCAGCAGTCACACACCGCAATATAATGAAAAACTGTTTTTT
CASSHTPQYNEKLFF
>TRBJ2-3|TRBV4-1|-|TRBD2
TGCGCCAGCAGCCCACGAGCTAGCGGGGGGGCCGGGACAGATACGCAGTATTTT
CASSPRASGGAGTDTQYF
>TRBJ1-5|TRBV27|few|TRBD1
TGTGCCAGCAGTCCGAATATCAATGACAGGGGAAGGCCCCAGCATTTT
CASSPNINDRGRPQHF
>TRBJ2-7|TRBV11-2|-|-
TGTGCCAGCAGCCCTTTTACCTTGAGCTCCTACGAGCAGTACTTC
CASSPFTLSSYEQYF
>TRBJ1-4|TRBV10-3|once|-
TGTGCCATCAGTGAGTCTAATCACAGCCTTTACGAAAAACTGTTTTTT
CAISESNHSLYEKLFF
>TRBJ1-1|TRBV4-3|-|-
TGCGCCAGCAGCCACGGTTCAGGGGCTGAAGCTTTCTTT
CASSHGSGAEAFF
>TRBJ2-6|TRBV14|-|-
TGTGCCAGCAGCCGTCAGGGGTGGGGGGCCAACGTCCTGACTTTC
CASSRQGWGANVLTF
>TRBJ2-1|TRBV10-3|-|-
TGTGCCATCAGCGGGGGATCCTACAATGAGCAGTTCTTC
CAISGGSYNEQFF
>TRBJ1-5|TRBV5-8|-|-
TGTGCCAGCAGCTTGGGGGGGGGAAGTGGCAATCAGCCCCAGCATTTT
CASSLGGGSGNQPQHF
>TRBJ2-1|TRBV10-2|-|-
TGCGCCAGCAGTGACTGGCCAAGATTCTTC
CASSDWPRFF
>TRBJ2-2|TRBV5-6|-|-
TGTGCCAGCAGCTCATACGGGGGCACCGGGGAGCTGTTTTTT
CASSSYGGTGELFF
>TRBJ2-1|TRBV23-1|-|TRBD2
TGCGCCAGCAGTCAATCAACAAGACTAGCGGGGTACAATGAGCAGTTCTTC
CASSQSTRLAGYNEQFF
>TRBJ2-7|TRBV18|-|TRBD1
TGTGCCAGCTCACCGATACCGGGACAGGGCTCCTACGAGCAGTACTTC
CASSPIPGQGSYEQYF
>TRBJ2-1|TRBV4-3|-|-
TGCGCCAGCAGCCCAGGAACGGGGTGGGGAAATGAGCAGTTCTTC
CASSPGTGWGNEQFF
>TRBJ1-1|TRBV5-6|-|-
TGTGCCAGCAGCCAACAGGGTAGCACTGAAGCTTTCTTT
CASSQQGSTEAFF
>TRBJ2-3|TRBV6-2/TRBV6-3|-|-
TGTGCCAGCAGTCTGGGCTCCGATACGCAGTATTTT
CASSLGSDTQYF
>TRBJ1-1|TRBV7-8|-|-
TGTGCCAGCAGACTGTCAGGGCCTCTGAACACTGAAGCTTTCTTT
CASRLSGPLNTEAFF
>TRBJ1-1|TRBV12-3/TRBV12-4|-|TRBD1
TGTGCCAGCAGTCACAGGGGGAGCACTGAAGCTTTCTTT
CASSHRGSTEAFF
>TRBJ2-5|TRBV21-1|-|-
TGTGCCAGCAGCGGGACTAGCGGGGGGGGATTACAAGAGACCCAGTACTTC
CASSGTSGGGLQETQYF
>TRBJ2-7|TRBV21-1|-|-
TGTGCCAGCAGCCGAGGACTAGCGGGAGGATATTACGAGCAGTACTTC
CASSRGLAGGYYEQYF
>TRBJ1-6|TRBV28|few|-
TGTGCCAGCAGTTTATCAGGGTTAAATTCACCCCTCCACTTT
CASSLSGLNSPLHF
>TRBJ1-2|TRBV25-1|once|TRBD1
TGTGCCAGCAGTGATGCCGCGACAGGGTTAGGGTTGGGTGGCTACACCTTC
CASSDAATGLGLGGYTF
>TRBJ1-2|TRBV11-3|once|-
TGTGCCAGCAGCGTGGGCCTCTATGGCTACACCTTC
CASSVGLYGYTF
>TRBJ1-2|TRBV4-3|-|TRBD1
TGCGCCAGCAGCCGGACAGGGAGCTATGGCTACACCTTC
CASSRTGSYGYTF
>TRBJ2-3|TRBV27|-|TRBD2
TGTGCCAGCAGCCCAACCCCGGGAGGGTCAGATACGCAGTATTTT
CASSPTPGGSDTQYF
>TRBJ2-3|TRBV5-1|-|TRBD1
TGCGCCAGCAGCACCGGAGGACAGGGCATAGATACGCAGTATTTT
CASSTGGQGIDTQYF
>TRBJ1-2|TRBV6-5|-|TRBD1
TGTGCCAGCAGTTACGCCGGACAGGCGACGTATGGCTACACCTTC
CASSYAGQATYGYTF
>TRBJ1-5|TRBV2|-|-
TGTGCCAGCAACCACTTGAATTCTAATCAGCCCCAGCATTTT
CASNHLNSNQPQHF
>TRBJ2-3|TRBV19|-|TRBD1
TGTGCCAGTAGTCTTTGGGGGACAGGGTCAGATACGCAGTATTTT
CASSLWGTGSDTQYF